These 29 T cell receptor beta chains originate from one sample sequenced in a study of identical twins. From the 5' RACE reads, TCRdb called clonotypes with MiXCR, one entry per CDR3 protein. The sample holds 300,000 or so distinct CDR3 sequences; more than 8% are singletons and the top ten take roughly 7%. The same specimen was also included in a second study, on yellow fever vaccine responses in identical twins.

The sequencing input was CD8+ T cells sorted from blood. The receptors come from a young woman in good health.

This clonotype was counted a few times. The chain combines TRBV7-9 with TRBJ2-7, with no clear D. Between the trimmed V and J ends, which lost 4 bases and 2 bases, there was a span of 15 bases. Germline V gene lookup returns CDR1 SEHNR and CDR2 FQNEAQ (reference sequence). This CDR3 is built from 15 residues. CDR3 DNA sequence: TGTGCCAGCAGCTCTCAAATGTGGCTAGCCTACGAGCAGTACTTC. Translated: CASSSQMWLAYEQYF.

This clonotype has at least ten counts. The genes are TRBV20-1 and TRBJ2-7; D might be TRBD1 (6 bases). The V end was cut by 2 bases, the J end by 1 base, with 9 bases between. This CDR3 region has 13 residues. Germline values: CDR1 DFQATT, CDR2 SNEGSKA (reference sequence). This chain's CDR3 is CSARRTASYEQYF. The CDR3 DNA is TGCAGTGCTAGACGGACAGCTTCCTACGAGCAGTACTTC.

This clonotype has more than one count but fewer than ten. DNA of the CDR3: TGTGCCAGCAGCAAACCCGGGGCCGCCGGCGAGCAGTACTTC. Translating it yields CASSKPGAAGEQYF. The rearrangement uses TRBV7-9 and TRBJ2-7, with D perhaps TRBD1 or TRBD2 (5 bases each). Trimming removed 5 bases from V and 6 bases from J, with 17 bases in between. This CDR3 contains 14 residues. The germline gives CDR1 SEHNR, CDR2 FQNEAQ (reference sequence).

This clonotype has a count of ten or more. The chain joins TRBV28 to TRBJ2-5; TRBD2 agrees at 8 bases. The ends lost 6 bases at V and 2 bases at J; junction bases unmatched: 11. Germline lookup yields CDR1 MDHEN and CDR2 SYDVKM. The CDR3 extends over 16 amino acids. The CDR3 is CASSHYGGGGQETQYF. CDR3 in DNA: TGTGCCAGCAGCCACTACGGGGGGGGAGGTCAAGAGACCCAGTACTTC.

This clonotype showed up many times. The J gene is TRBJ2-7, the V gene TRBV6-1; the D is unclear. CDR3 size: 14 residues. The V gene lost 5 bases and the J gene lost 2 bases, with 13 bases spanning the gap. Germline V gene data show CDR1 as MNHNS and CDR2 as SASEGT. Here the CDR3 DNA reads TGTGCCAGCAGTATCTACCGAGAAGCCTACGAGCAGTACTTC. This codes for CASSIYREAYEQYF.

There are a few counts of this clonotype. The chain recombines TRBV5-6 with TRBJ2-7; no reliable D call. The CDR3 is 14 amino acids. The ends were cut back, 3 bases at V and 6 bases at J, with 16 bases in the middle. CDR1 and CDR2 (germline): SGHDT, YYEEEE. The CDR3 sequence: CASSYLDGWGEQYF. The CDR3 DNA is TGTGCCAGCAGCTATTTGGACGGGTGGGGCGAGCAGTACTTC.

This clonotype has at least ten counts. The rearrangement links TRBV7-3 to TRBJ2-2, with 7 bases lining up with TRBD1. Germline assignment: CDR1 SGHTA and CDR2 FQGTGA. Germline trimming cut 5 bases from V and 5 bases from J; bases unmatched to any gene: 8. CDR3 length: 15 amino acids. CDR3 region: CASSGVGGETGELFF. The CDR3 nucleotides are TGTGCCAGCAGCGGAGTAGGGGGCGAAACCGGGGAGCTGTTTTTT.

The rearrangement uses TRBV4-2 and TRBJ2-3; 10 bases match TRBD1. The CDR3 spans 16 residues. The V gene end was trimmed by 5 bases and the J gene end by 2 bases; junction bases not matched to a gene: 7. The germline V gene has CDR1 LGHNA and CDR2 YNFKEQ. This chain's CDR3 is CASSGSGTGVTDTQYF. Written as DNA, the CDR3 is TGTGCCAGCAGCGGATCTGGGACAGGGGTCACAGATACGCAGTATTTT.

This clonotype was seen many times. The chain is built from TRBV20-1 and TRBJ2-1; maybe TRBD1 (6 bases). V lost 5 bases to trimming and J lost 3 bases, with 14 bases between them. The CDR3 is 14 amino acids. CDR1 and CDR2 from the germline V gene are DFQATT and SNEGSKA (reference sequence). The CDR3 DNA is TGCAGTGCTTGCGACAGGCTGAACTACAATGAGCAGTTCTTC. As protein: CSACDRLNYNEQFF.

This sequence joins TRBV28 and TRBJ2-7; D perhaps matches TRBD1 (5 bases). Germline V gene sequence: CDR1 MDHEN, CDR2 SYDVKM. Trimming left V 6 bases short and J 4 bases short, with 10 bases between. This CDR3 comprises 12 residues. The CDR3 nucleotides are TGTGCCAGCAGGGTCAGGGCGTACGAGCAGTACTTC. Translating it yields CASRVRAYEQYF.

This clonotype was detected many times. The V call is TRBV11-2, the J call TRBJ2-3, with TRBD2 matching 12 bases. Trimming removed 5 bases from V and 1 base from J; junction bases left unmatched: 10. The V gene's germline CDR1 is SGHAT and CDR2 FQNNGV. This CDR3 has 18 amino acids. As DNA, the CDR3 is TGTGCCAGCAGCCCAGGGACTAGCGGGTTATATGGCACAGATACGCAGTATTTT. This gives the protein CASSPGTSGLYGTDTQYF.

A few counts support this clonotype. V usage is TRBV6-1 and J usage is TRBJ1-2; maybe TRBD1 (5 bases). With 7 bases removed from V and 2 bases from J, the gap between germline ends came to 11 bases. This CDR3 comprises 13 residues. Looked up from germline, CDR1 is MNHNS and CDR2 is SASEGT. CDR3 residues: CASTLGANYGYTF. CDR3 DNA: TGTGCCAGCACGCTAGGGGCGAACTATGGCTACACCTTC.

The CDR3 nucleotides read TGTGCCAGCAGTTTATGGGGTGACGACAATGAGCAGTTCTTC. This sequence encodes CASSLWGDDNEQFF. The genes are TRBV28 and TRBJ2-1; no clear D. The CDR3 sequence is 14 residues long. V was shortened by 0 bases and J by 5 bases, with 8 bases between the two germline ends. CDR1 is MDHEN, CDR2 SYDVKM, per germline.

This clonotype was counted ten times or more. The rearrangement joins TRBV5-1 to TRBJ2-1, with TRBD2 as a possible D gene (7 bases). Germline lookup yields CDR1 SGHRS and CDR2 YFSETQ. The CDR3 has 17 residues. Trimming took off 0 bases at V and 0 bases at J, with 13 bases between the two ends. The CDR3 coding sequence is TGCGCCAGCAGCTTGGCCGACGGGGGGCCCTCCTACAATGAGCAGTTCTTC. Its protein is CASSLADGGPSYNEQFF.

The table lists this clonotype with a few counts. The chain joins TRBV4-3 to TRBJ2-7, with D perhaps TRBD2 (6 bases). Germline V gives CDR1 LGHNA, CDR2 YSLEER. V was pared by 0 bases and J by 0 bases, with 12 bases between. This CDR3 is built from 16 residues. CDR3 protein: CASSQDTGLSSYEQYF. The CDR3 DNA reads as TGCGCCAGCAGCCAAGATACGGGACTTAGCTCCTACGAGCAGTACTTC.

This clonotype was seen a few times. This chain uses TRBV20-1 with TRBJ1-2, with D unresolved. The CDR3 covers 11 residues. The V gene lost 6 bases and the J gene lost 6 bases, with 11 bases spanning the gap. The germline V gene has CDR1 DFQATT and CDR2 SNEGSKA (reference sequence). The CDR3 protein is CSAPPPHGYTF. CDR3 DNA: TGCAGTGCCCCACCACCTCATGGCTACACCTTC.

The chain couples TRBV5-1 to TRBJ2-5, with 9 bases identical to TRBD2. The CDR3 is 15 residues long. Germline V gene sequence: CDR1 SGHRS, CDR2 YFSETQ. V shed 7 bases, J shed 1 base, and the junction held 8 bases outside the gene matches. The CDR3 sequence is CASSLAGAPQETQYF. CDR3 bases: TGCGCCAGCTCCTTAGCGGGAGCACCCCAAGAGACCCAGTACTTC.

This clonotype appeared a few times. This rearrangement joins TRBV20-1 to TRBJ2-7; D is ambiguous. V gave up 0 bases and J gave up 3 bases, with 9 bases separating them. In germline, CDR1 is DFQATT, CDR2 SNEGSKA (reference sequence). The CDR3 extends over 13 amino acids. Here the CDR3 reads CSARDLQSYEQYF. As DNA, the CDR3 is TGCAGTGCTAGAGATTTACAGAGCTACGAGCAGTACTTC.

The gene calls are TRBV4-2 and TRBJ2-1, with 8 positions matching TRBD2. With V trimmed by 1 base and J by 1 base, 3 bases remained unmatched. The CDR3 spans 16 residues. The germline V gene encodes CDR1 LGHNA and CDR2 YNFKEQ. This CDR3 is CASSQVAGRSYNEQFF. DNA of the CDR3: TGTGCCAGCAGCCAAGTAGCGGGGCGATCCTACAATGAGCAGTTCTTC.

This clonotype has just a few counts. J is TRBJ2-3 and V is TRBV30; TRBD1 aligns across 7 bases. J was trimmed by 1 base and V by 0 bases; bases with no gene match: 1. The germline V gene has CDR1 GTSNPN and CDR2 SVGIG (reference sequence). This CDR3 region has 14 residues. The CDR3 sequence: CAWSVTGGTDTQYF. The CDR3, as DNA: TGTGCCTGGAGTGTAACAGGGGGCACAGATACGCAGTATTTT.

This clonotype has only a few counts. Here the CDR3 reads CSARDLTSGAYEQYF. CDR3 nucleotides: TGCAGTGCTAGAGATCTGACTAGCGGAGCCTACGAGCAGTACTTC. The chain links TRBV20-1 to TRBJ2-7; 9 bases fit TRBD2. Germline V lookup: CDR1 DFQATT, CDR2 SNEGSKA (reference sequence). CDR3 length: 15 residues. Trimming took 0 bases from V and 2 from J; bases not matched to a gene: 5.

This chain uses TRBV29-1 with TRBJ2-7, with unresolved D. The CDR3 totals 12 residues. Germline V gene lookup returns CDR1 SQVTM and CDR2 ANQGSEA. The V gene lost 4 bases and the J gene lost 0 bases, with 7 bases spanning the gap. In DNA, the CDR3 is TGCAGCGTTGCTCTGGTCTCCTACGAGCAGTACTTC. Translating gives CSVALVSYEQYF.

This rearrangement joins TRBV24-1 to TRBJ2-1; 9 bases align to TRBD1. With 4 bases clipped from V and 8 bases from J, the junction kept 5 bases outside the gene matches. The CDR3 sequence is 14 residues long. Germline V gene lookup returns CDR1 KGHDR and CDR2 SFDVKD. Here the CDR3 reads CATSDWDRVYEQFF. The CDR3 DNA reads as TGTGCCACCAGTGACTGGGACAGGGTGTATGAGCAGTTCTTC.

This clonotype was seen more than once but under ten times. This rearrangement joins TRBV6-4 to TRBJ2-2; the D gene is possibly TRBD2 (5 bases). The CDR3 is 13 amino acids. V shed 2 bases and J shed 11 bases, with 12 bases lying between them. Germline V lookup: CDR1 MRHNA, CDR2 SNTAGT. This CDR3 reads CASSDTAAGELFF. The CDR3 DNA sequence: TGTGCCAGCAGTGACACAGCGGCGGGCGAGCTGTTTTTT.

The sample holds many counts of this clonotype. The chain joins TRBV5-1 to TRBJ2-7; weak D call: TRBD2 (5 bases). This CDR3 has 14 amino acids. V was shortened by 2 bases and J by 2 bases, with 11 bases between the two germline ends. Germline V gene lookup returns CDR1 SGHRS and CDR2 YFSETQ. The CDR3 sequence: CASSFGIGAYEQYF. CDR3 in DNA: TGCGCCAGCAGCTTTGGGATCGGGGCCTACGAGCAGTACTTC.

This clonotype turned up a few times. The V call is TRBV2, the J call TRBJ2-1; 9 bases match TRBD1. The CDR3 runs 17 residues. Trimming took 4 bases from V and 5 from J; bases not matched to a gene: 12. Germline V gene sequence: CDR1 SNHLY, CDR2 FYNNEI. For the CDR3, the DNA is TGTGCCAGCAGTGTCGGGACAGGGAGTAGCGGAAACAATGAGCAGTTCTTC. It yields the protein CASSVGTGSSGNNEQFF.

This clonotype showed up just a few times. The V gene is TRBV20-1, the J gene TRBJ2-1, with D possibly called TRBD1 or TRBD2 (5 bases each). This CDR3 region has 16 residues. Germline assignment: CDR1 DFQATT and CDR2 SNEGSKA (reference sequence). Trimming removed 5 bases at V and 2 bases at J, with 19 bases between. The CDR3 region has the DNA TGCAGTGCTCAGAACAGTGGGGGTTTCACCTACAATGAGCAGTTCTTC. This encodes CSAQNSGGFTYNEQFF.

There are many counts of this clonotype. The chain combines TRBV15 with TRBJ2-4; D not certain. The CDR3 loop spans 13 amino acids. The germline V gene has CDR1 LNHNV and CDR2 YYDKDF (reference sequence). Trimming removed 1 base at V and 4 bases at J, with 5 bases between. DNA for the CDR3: TGTGCCACCAGCAGAGTACAAAAAAACATTCAGTACTTC. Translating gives CATSRVQKNIQYF.

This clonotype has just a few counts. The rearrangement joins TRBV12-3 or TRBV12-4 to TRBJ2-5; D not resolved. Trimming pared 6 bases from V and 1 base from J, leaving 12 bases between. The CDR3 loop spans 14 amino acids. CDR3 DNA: TGTGCCAGCAGCATGCTAGAAACCCAAGAGACCCAGTACTTC. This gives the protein CASSMLETQETQYF.